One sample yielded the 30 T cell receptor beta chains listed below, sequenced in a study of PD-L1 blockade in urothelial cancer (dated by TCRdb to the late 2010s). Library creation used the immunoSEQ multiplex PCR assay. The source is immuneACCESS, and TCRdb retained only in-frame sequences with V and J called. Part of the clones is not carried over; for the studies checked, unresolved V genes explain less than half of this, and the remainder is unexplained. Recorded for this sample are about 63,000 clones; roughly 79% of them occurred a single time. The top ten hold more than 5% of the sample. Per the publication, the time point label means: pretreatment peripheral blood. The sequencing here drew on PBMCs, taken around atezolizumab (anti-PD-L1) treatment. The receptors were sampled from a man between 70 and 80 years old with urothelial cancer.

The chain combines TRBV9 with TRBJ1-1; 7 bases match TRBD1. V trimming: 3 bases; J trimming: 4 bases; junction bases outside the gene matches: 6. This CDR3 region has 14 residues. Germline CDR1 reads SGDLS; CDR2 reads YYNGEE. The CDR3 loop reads CASSATGVGTEAFF. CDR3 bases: TGTGCCAGCAGCGCTACAGGGGTTGGCACTGAAGCTTTCTTT.

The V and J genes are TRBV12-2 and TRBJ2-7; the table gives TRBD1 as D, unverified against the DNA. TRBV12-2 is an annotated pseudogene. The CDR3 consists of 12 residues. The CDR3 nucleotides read TGTGCAAGTCGCTTCAACTCCTACGAGCAGTACTTC. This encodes CASRFNSYEQYF.

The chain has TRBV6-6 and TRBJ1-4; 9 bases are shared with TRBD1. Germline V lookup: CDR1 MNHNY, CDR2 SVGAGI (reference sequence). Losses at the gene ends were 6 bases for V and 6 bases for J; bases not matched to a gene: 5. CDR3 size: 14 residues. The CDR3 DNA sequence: TGTGCCAGCAGAACCCGGGACAGGGATGAAAAACTGTTTTTT. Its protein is CASRTRDRDEKLFF.

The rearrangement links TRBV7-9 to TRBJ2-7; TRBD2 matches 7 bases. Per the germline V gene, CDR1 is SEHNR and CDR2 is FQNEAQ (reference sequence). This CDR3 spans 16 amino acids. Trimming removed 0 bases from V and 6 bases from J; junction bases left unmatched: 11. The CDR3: CASSLAGRGWGFEQYF. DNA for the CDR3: TGTGCCAGCAGCTTAGCAGGGAGGGGTTGGGGGTTCGAGCAGTACTTC.

The CDR3 bases are TGTGCCAGCAGCCTATCTAGCGGGCCCGACACCGGGGAGCTGTTTTTT. Protein product: CASSLSSGPDTGELFF. J is TRBJ2-2 and V is TRBV4-2, with 8 bases matching TRBD2. The CDR3 covers 16 residues. Germline V gene sequence: CDR1 LGHNA, CDR2 YNFKEQ. The V gene end was trimmed by 4 bases and the J gene end by 3 bases; junction bases not matched to a gene: 7.

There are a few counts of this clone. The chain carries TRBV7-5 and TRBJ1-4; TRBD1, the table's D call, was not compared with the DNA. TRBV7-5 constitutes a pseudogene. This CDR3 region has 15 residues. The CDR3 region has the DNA TGTGCCAGAACAATACCGGGACAGGGACGAAAAAAACTGTTTTTT. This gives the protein CARTIPGQGRKKLFF.

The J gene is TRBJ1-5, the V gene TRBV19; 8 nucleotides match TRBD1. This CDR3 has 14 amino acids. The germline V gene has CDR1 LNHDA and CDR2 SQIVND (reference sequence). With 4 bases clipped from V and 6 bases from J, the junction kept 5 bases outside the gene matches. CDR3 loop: CASSKTGEGQPQHF. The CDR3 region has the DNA TGTGCCAGTAGTAAGACAGGGGAAGGTCAGCCCCAGCATTTT.

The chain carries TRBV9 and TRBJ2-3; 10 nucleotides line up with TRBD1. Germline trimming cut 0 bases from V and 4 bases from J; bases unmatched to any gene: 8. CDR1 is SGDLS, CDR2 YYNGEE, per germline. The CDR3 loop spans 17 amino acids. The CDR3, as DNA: TGTGCCAGCAGCGTAGGGCCGGGACAGGGGTTGGCAGATACGCAGTATTTT. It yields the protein CASSVGPGQGLADTQYF.

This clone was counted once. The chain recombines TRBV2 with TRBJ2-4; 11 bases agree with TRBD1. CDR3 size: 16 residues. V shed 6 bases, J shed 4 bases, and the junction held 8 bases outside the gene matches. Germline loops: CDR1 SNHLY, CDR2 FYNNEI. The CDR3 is CASRGDRGAQKNIQYF. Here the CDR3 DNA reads TGTGCCAGCAGGGGGGACAGGGGGGCGCAAAAAAACATTCAGTACTTC. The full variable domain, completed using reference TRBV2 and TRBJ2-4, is EPEVTQTPSHQVTQMGQEVILRCVPISNHLYFYWYRQILGQKVEFLVSFYNNEISEKSEIFDDQFSVERPDGSNFTLKIRSTKLEDSAMYFCASRGDRGAQKNIQYFGAGTRLSVL.

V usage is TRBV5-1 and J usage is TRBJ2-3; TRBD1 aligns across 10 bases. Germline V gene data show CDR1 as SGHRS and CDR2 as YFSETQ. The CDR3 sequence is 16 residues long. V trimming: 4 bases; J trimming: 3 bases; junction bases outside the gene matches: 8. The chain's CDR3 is CASSDRDRGMTDTQYF. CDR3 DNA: TGCGCCAGCAGCGACCGGGACAGGGGTATGACAGATACGCAGTATTTT.

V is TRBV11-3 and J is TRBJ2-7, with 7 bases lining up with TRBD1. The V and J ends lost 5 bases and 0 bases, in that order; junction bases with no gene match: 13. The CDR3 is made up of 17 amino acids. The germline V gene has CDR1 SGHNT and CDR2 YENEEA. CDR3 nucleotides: TGTGCCAGCAGCGGAAGGATATCGGGACAGAGCTCCTACGAGCAGTACTTC. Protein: CASSGRISGQSSYEQYF.

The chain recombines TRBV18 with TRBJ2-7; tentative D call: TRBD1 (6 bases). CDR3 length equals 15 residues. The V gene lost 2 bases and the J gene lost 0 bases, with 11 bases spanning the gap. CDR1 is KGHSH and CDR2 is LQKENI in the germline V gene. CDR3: CASSPTKDSSYEQYF. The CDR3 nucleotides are TGTGCCAGCTCACCAACGAAGGACAGCTCCTACGAGCAGTACTTC.

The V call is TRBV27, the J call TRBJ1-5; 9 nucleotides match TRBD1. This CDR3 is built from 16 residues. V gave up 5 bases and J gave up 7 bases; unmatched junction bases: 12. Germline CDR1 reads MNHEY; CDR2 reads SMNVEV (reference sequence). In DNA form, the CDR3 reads TGTGCCAGCAGTCCTCCGGGACAGGGCTTAAAGCAGCCCCAGCATTTT. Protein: CASSPPGQGLKQPQHF.

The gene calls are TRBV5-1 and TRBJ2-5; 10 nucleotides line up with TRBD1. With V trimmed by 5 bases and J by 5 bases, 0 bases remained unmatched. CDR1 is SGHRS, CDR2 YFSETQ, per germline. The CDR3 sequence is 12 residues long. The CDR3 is CASRDRGETQYF. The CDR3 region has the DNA TGCGCCAGCAGGGACAGGGGGGAGACCCAGTACTTC.

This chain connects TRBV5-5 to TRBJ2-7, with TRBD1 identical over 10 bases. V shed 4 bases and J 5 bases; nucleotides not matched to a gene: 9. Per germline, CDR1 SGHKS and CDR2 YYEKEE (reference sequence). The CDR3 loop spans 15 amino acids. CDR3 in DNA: TGTGCCAGCAGCCTTAATCCGGGACAGGGGCACGAGCAGTACTTC. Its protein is CASSLNPGQGHEQYF.

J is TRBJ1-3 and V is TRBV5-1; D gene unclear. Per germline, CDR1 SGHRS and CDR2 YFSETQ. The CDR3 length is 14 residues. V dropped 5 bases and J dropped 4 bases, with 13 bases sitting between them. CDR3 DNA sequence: TGCGCCAGCAGGAAGGAGGAAGCGGGAAACACCATATATTTT. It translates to CASRKEEAGNTIYF.

CDR3 loop: CASKGRTNSNQPQHF. As DNA, the CDR3 is TGTGCCAGCAAGGGTCGGACAAATAGCAATCAGCCCCAGCATTTT. The rearrangement joins TRBV6-1 to TRBJ1-5, with D tentatively TRBD1 (5 bases). CDR1 is MNHNS and CDR2 is SASEGT in the germline V gene. This CDR3 has 15 amino acids. The germline V and J ends were trimmed by 7 bases and 0 bases, with 13 bases remaining between them.

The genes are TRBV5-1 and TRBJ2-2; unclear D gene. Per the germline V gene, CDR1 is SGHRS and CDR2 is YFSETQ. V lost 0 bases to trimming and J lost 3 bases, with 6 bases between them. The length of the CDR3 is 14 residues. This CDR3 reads CASSLAPDTGELFF. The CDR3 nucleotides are TGCGCCAGCAGCTTGGCCCCAGACACCGGGGAGCTGTTTTTT. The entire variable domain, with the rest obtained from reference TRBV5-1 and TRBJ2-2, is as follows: KAGVTQTPRYLIKTRGQQVTLSCSPISGHRSVSWYQQTPGQGLQFLFEYFSETQRNKGNFPGRFSGRQFSNSRSEMNVSTLELGDSALYLCASSLAPDTGELFFGEGSRLTVL.

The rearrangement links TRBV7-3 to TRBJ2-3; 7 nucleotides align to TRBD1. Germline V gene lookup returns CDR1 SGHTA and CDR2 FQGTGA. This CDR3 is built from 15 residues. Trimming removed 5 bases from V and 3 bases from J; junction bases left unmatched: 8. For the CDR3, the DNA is TGTGCCAGCAGCCCCCGGGGACAGATGACAGATACGCAGTATTTT. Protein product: CASSPRGQMTDTQYF. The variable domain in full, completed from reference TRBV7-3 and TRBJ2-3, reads GAGVSQTPSNKVTEKGKYVELRCDPISGHTALYWYRQSLGQGPEFLIYFQGTGAADDSGLPNDRFFAVRPEGSVSTLKIQRTERGDSAVYLCASSPRGQMTDTQYFGPGTRLTVL.

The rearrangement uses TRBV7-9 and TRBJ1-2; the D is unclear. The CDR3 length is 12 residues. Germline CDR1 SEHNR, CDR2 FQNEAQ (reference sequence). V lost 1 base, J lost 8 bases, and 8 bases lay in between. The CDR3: CASSLESVGYTF. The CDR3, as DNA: TGTGCCAGCAGCTTAGAGTCGGTAGGCTACACCTTC.

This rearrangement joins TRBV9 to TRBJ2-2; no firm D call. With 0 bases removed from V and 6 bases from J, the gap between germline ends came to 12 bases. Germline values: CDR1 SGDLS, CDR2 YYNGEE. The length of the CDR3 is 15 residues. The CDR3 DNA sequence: TGTGCCAGCAGCGTAGGAACAGTCGGATCCGGGGAGCTGTTTTTT. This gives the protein CASSVGTVGSGELFF. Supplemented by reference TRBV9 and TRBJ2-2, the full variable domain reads DSGVTQTPKHLITATGQRVTLRCSPRSGDLSVYWYQQSLDQGLQFLIQYYNGEERAKGNILERFSAQQFPDLHSELNLSSLELGDSALYFCASSVGTVGSGELFFGEGSRLTVL.

The CDR3 nucleotides read TGTGCCAGCAGTCAAAATGAAAAACTGTTTTTT. It yields the protein CASSQNEKLFF. The chain has TRBV28 and TRBJ1-4; D not resolved. The CDR3 is 11 residues long. Germline-derived CDR1 and CDR2 are MDHEN and SYDVKM. V lost 5 bases and J 5 bases, leaving 3 bases between the germline ends.

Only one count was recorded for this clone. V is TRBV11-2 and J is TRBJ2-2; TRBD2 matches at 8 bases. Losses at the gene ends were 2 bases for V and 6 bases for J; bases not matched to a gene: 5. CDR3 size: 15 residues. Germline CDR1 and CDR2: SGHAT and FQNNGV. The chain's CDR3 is CASSLMTSVPGELFF. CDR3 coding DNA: TGTGCCAGCAGCTTAATGACTAGCGTCCCCGGGGAGCTGTTTTTT. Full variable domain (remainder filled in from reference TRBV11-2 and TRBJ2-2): EAGVAQSPRYKIIEKRQSVAFWCNPISGHATLYWYQQILGQGPKLLIQFQNNGVVDDSQLPKDRFSAERLKGVDSTLKIQPAKLEDSAVYLCASSLMTSVPGELFFGEGSRLTVL.

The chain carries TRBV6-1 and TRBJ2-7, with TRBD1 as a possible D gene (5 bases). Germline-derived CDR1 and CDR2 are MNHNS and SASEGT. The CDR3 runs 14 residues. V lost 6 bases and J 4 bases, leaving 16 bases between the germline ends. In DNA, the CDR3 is TGTGCCAGCAGCGACAGCTTTATGGGGTACGAGCAGTACTTC. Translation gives CASSDSFMGYEQYF.

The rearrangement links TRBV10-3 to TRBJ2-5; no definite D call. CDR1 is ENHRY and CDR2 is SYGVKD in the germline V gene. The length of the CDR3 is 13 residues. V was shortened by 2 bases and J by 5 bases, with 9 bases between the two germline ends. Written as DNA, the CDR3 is TGTGCCATCAGTGAGCAGGCCCAGGAGACCCAGTACTTC. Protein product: CAISEQAQETQYF.

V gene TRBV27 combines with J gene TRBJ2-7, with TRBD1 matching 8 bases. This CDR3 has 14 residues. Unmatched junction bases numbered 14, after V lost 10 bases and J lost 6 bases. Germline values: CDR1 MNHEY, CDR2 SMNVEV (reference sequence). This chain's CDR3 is CATKPGQGRREQYF. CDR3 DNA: TGTGCCACCAAACCAGGACAGGGCCGACGCGAGCAGTACTTC.

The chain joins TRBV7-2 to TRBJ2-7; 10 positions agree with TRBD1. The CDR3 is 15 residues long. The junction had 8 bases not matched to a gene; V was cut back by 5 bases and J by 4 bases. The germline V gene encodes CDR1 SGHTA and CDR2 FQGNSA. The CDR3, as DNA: TGTGCCAGCAGCCCCGACAGGGGGCGAGGATACGAGCAGTACTTC. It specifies CASSPDRGRGYEQYF.

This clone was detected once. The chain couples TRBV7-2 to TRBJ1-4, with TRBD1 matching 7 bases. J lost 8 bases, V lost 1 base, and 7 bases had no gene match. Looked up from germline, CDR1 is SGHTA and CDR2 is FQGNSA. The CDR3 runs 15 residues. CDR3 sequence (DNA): TGTGCCAGCAGCTTAGGAAACAGGGGAGGCGAAAAACTGTTTTTT. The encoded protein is CASSLGNRGGEKLFF.

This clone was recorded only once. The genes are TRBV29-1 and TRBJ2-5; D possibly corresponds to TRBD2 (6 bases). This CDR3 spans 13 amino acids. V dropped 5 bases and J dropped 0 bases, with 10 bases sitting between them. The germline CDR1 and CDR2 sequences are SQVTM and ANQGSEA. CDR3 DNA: TGCAGCGTTCGCGGGACCCACCAAGAGACCCAGTACTTC. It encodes CSVRGTHQETQYF.

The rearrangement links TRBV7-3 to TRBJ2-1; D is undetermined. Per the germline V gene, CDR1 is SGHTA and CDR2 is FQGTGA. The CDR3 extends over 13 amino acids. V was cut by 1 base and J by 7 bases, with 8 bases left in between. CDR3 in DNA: TGTGCCAGCAGCTTAAACGCAGTGAATGAGCAGTTCTTC. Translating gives CASSLNAVNEQFF.